These 18 T cell receptor beta chains were all obtained from the same sample, sequenced in a study of cytomegalovirus exposure and HLA in healthy donors. PCR amplification relied on 60 Vbeta primers (plus 13 Jbeta primers). Using immunoSEQ multiplex PCR, the repertoire was profiled, and TCRdb retains in-frame clones only, with some absent. The sample consists of approximately 85,000 clones, 80% of them appearing once. Sequencing used PBMCs. The receptors originated from a man between 45 and 60 years old in good health and CMV-seropositive.

The chain links TRBV6-6 to TRBJ2-2; maybe TRBD2 (6 bases). Germline CDR1 and CDR2: MNHNY and SVGAGI (reference sequence). V lost 5 bases to trimming and J lost 2 bases, with 15 bases between them. There are 16 residues in the CDR3. CDR3 DNA: TGTGCCAGCAGTCCGGAGCGGGTCCTCAACACCGGGGAGCTGTTTTTT. The encoded protein is CASSPERVLNTGELFF.

The chain employs TRBV9 and TRBJ2-7; possible D gene TRBD2, 6 bases. The CDR3 totals 15 residues. Trimming took off 0 bases at V and 2 bases at J, with 12 bases between the two ends. Germline CDR1 and CDR2: SGDLS and YYNGEE. This chain's CDR3 is CASSVGRELPYEQYF. CDR3 coding DNA: TGTGCCAGCAGCGTAGGGCGGGAACTCCCCTACGAGCAGTACTTC.

The chain has TRBV29-1 and TRBJ1-4; 7 bases are a match to TRBD1. The germline V gene encodes CDR1 SQVTM and CDR2 ANQGSEA. The V segment lost 4 bases and the J segment 5 bases; nucleotides outside the gene matches: 1. This CDR3 is built from 12 residues. The DNA of the CDR3 is TGCAGCGTTGGGGGACAGAATGAAAAACTGTTTTTT. The encoded protein is CSVGGQNEKLFF.

The chain has TRBV5-1 and TRBJ1-4, with 7 bases identical to TRBD1. Germline V CDR1 and CDR2: SGHRS, YFSETQ. This CDR3 region has 16 residues. V shed 4 bases, J shed 8 bases, and the junction held 14 bases outside the gene matches. The CDR3 spells CASSQAGTGAQEKLFF. In nucleotides, the CDR3 is TGCGCCAGCAGCCAGGCAGGTACAGGGGCTCAGGAAAAACTGTTTTTT.

This chain uses TRBV5-1 with TRBJ1-1, with 7 bases matching TRBD1. Germline trimming cut 5 bases from V and 2 bases from J; bases unmatched to any gene: 15. The CDR3 extends over 17 amino acids. The V gene's germline CDR1 is SGHRS and CDR2 YFSETQ. The CDR3 nucleotides read TGCGCCAGCAGGAAGGACGCCGGGACAGCCTTAAACACTGAAGCTTTCTTT. It codes for CASRKDAGTALNTEAFF.

The V call is TRBV2, the J call TRBJ2-3, with D perhaps TRBD2 (6 bases). Trimming shortened V by 6 bases and J by 6 bases, and 10 bases separated the two germline ends. The germline V gene encodes CDR1 SNHLY and CDR2 FYNNEI. The CDR3 totals 12 residues. The DNA of the CDR3 is TGTGCCAGCAGGCGGGATCTTGATACGCAGTATTTT. It yields the protein CASRRDLDTQYF.

The chain has TRBV30 and TRBJ2-1, with D perhaps TRBD2 (7 bases). This CDR3 is 15 amino acids long. V was clipped by 2 bases and J by 8 bases, with 19 bases between them. Germline loops: CDR1 GTSNPN, CDR2 SVGIG (reference sequence). Here the CDR3 reads CAWSTIAGAGDEQFF. CDR3 DNA: TGTGCCTGGAGTACGATCGCGGGGGCCGGCGATGAGCAGTTCTTC.

The gene calls are TRBV11-2 and TRBJ2-7, with D possibly being TRBD1 (6 bases). Per the germline V gene, CDR1 is SGHAT and CDR2 is FQNNGV. Trimming left V 0 bases short and J 4 bases short, with 10 bases between. The CDR3 is 14 amino acids. CDR3 nucleotides: TGTGCCAGCAGCTTAGATGCCAGGGGATACGAGCAGTACTTC. It is translated as CASSLDARGYEQYF.

This sequence joins TRBV11-2 and TRBJ1-1, with D possibly TRBD1 on 6 matching bases. From germline, CDR1 is SGHAT and CDR2 FQNNGV. The CDR3 length is 14 residues. V lost 0 bases and J lost 3, with 8 bases in between. CDR3 in amino acids: CASSLEGGHTEAFF. The CDR3 nucleotides are TGTGCCAGCAGCTTAGAGGGGGGGCACACTGAAGCTTTCTTT.

This clone was seen a handful of times. The chain couples TRBV4-2 to TRBJ2-6; D remains unclear. Germline-derived CDR1 and CDR2 are LGHNA and YNFKEQ. The CDR3 contains 14 residues. The V end lost 4 bases, the J end lost 2 bases, and 6 bases lay between the germline ends. The CDR3 is CASSLSTGANVLTF. CDR3 in DNA: TGTGCCAGCAGCCTCTCTACTGGGGCCAACGTCCTGACTTTC.

The chain is built from TRBV27 and TRBJ2-1, with 8 bases aligning to TRBD2. Germline V gene data show CDR1 as MNHEY and CDR2 as SMNVEV (reference sequence). This CDR3 comprises 15 residues. J lost 4 bases, V lost 6 bases, and 8 bases had no gene match. The CDR3 DNA reads TGTGCCAGCAGCATACTAGCGGACGTTTACAATGAGCAGTTCTTC. This translates into CASSILADVYNEQFF.

This chain links TRBV6-4 with TRBJ1-5; a possible D gene is TRBD1 (5 bases). Germline-derived CDR1 and CDR2 are MRHNA and SNTAGT. The V and J ends lost 6 bases and 4 bases respectively, with 10 bases between them. The CDR3 contains 13 residues. The DNA of the CDR3 is TGTGCCAGCAGCCCCCGGGGGAATCAGCCCCAGCATTTT. Translating it yields CASSPRGNQPQHF.

This clone was counted once. V usage is TRBV2 and J usage is TRBJ2-1, with a weak D call TRBD2 (6 bases). The CDR3 is 14 amino acids. Germline CDR1 and CDR2: SNHLY and FYNNEI. The V end lost 4 bases, the J end lost 9 bases, and 16 bases lay between the germline ends. CDR3 DNA sequence: TGTGCCAGCAGTGCCGAGCAGCGGGCGGTTGAGCAGTTCTTC. Translation gives CASSAEQRAVEQFF. The variable domain in full, completed from reference TRBV2 and TRBJ2-1, reads EPEVTQTPSHQVTQMGQEVILRCVPISNHLYFYWYRQILGQKVEFLVSFYNNEISEKSEIFDDQFSVERPDGSNFTLKIRSTKLEDSAMYFCASSAEQRAVEQFFGPGTRLTVL.

With respect to this clone: The same CDR3 can be traced to other DNA sequences in this sample. The chain carries TRBV5-6 and TRBJ2-7; D is possibly TRBD1 (6 bases). CDR1 and CDR2 from the germline V gene are SGHDT and YYEEEE. Trimming shortened V by 4 bases and J by 2 bases, and 10 bases separated the two germline ends. This CDR3 has 13 amino acids. CDR3 loop: CASSLTGTYEQYF. CDR3 bases: TGTGCCAGCAGCCTTACAGGGACCTACGAGCAGTACTTC. The variable domain in full, with the rest retrieved from reference TRBV5-6 and TRBJ2-7, is DAGVTQSPTHLIKTRGQQVTLRCSPKSGHDTVSWYQQALGQGPQFIFQYYEEEERQRGNFPDRFSGHQFPNYSSELNVNALLLGDSALYLCASSLTGTYEQYFGPGTRLTVT.

For the CDR3, the DNA is TGTGCCAGCAGCTTTTCCAGATCAGGTGAAGCTTTCTTT. Amino acids: CASSFSRSGEAFF. The chain links TRBV7-2 to TRBJ1-1; D gene ambiguous. Per germline, CDR1 SGHTA and CDR2 FQGNSA. Trimming removed 3 bases at V and 7 bases at J, with 12 bases between. CDR3 size: 13 residues.

J is TRBJ1-1 and V is TRBV7-6; 7 nucleotides match TRBD1. Germline V gene sequence: CDR1 SGHVS, CDR2 FNYEAQ. The CDR3 has 13 amino acids. Trimming removed 1 base from V and 6 bases from J; junction bases left unmatched: 2. CDR3 protein: CASSLGGTAEAFF. The CDR3 coding sequence is TGTGCCAGCAGCTTAGGAGGGACAGCTGAAGCTTTCTTT. Full variable domain (outside the CDR3, taken from reference TRBV7-6 and TRBJ1-1): GAGVSQSPRYKVTKRGQDVALRCDPISGHVSLYWYRQALGQGPEFLTYFNYEAQQDKSGLPNDRFSAERPEGSISTLTIQRTEQRDSAMYRCASSLGGTAEAFFGQGTRLTVV.

This chain uses TRBV9 with TRBJ2-1; 12 nucleotides agree with TRBD2. V was pared by 3 bases and J by 3 bases, with 4 bases of the junction left unmatched. From germline, CDR1 is SGDLS and CDR2 YYNGEE. The CDR3 spans 16 residues. The CDR3 sequence: CASSASGRGDYNEQFF. CDR3 nucleotides: TGTGCCAGCAGCGCTAGCGGGAGGGGAGACTACAATGAGCAGTTCTTC. Full variable domain (remainder filled in from reference TRBV9 and TRBJ2-1): DSGVTQTPKHLITATGQRVTLRCSPRSGDLSVYWYQQSLDQGLQFLIQYYNGEERAKGNILERFSAQQFPDLHSELNLSSLELGDSALYFCASSASGRGDYNEQFFGPGTRLTVL.

This clone was recorded a few times. The gene calls are TRBV7-2 and TRBJ1-1, with TRBD1 identical over 7 bases. The ends lost 8 bases at V and 1 base at J; junction bases unmatched: 4. The CDR3 contains 13 residues. The germline V gene has CDR1 SGHTA and CDR2 FQGNSA. DNA of the CDR3: TGTGCCAGCGGGCGACAGGGGAACACTGAAGCTTTCTTT. This gives the protein CASGRQGNTEAFF.